This T cell receptor beta chain is drawn from a study of shared clonotypes between healthy human individuals. Sorted-subset replicate PCRs used about 180 ng DNA, 30,000 or so T cell genomes. The table came from immunoSEQ multiplex PCR; TCRdb's copy has only in-frame clones and leaves some out. Among some 360,000 clones listed, 73% were seen once. As regards this clone: Its antigen remains unknown.

Study-level findings and limits: The study generally estimated greater richness for naive than memory subsets. Among donors, clonotype sharing was expected to be affected by sequencing depth.

The germline V gene has CDR1 LNHDA and CDR2 SQIVND (reference sequence). V was cut by 3 bases and J by 5 bases, with 10 bases left in between. CDR3 size: 13 residues. The sequenced sample was memory CD4+ T cells sorted from blood. Subset given: CD45RA-negative fraction. This TCR was sampled from a man between 25 and 39 years old in good health. The rearrangement links TRBV19 to TRBJ1-1; the D is unclear. The CDR3: CASSMVRGTEAFF. The CDR3 region has the DNA TGTGCCAGTAGTATGGTTAGAGGAACTGAAGCTTTCTTT.